This T cell receptor (beta chain) is drawn from a study of shared clonotypes between healthy human individuals. The germline gives CDR1 SGHAT, CDR2 FQNNGV. The CDR3 covers 14 residues. The naive CD8 subset, CD45RO-negative cells positively selected for CCR7, excluded terminally differentiated effector memory CD45RA+ cells. Here immunoSEQ multiplex PCR was the method, and the copy in TCRdb shows in-frame clones only, minus some. The sample lists about 1,800,000 clones; 85% to 95% were seen once. The V call is TRBV11-2, the J call TRBJ2-5, with D unclear. The DNA matches TRBJ2-7 better at its end, which makes the J call doubtful. The TCR was taken from a man in his late teens or twenties in good health. Sample: naive CD8+ T cells sorted from blood. The DNA for the CDR3 is TGTGCCAGCAGCTTAGTTGGGTGGAGCTACGAGCAGTACTTC. Its translation: CASSLVGWSYEQYF.